These T cell receptor beta chains were read from a single sample in a study of cytomegalovirus exposure and HLA in healthy donors. Produced via immunoSEQ multiplex PCR; TCRdb's table is partial and in-frame only. This sample has under 200,000 clones, with around 79% found just once. The sequencing sample was made of PBMCs. The receptors derive from a male donor in good health and CMV-seropositive. Each CDR3 is given with its conserved first and last residue. The D gene is left open where the match is weak. Clone size is shown for a subset of rows, as once, few, many or a class of expanded clone.

.	TRBV20-1	.	TRBJ2-7	TGCAGTGCTAGGTCGGGATCCGAGCAGTACTTC	CSARSGSEQYF
.	TRBV4-1	.	TRBJ1-3	TGCGCCAGCAGCCAAGGGGGGCAGGGGATGCGTGGAAACACCATATATTTT	CASSQGGQGMRGNTIYF
.	TRBV7-8	.	TRBJ1-4	TGTGCCAGCAAGGGAGGGACTAATGAAAAACTGTTTTTT	CASKGGTNEKLFF
.	TRBV30	.	TRBJ1-5	TGTGCCTGGGGACAGCTTAATAGCAATCAGCCCCAGCATTTT	CAWGQLNSNQPQHF
TRBD1	TRBV7-9	.	TRBJ2-5	TGTGCCAGCAACCCGGGACAGACATTCCAAGAGACCCAGTACTTC	CASNPGQTFQETQYF
.	TRBV19	.	TRBJ1-2	TGTGCCAGGACAGCGGGACTTCACTTTTTCTACACCTTC	CARTAGLHFFYTF
.	TRBV5-5	.	TRBJ2-7	TGTGCCAGCAGCCAGAACTACGAGCAGTACTTC	CASSQNYEQYF
.	TRBV15	few	TRBJ1-5	TGTGCCACCAGCCCTCGGTCCCCCAATCAGCCCCAGCATTTT	CATSPRSPNQPQHF
.	TRBV5-4	.	TRBJ1-6	TGTGCCAGCAGCTTGGGCAGCAGCGTTAATTCACCCCTCCACTTT	CASSLGSSVNSPLHF
.	TRBV5-4	.	TRBJ1-6	TGTGCCAGCAGTAAACAGGGAGTGGAAGTTAATTCACCCCTCCACTTT	CASSKQGVEVNSPLHF
TRBD1	TRBV11-2	few	TRBJ2-7	TGTGCCAGCAGCCCGGGACAGGGAAACTACGAGCAGTACTTC	CASSPGQGNYEQYF
.	TRBV7-2	.	TRBJ1-1	TGTGCCAGCAGCTTAGATAAGGGGCGCACTGAAGCTTTCTTT	CASSLDKGRTEAFF
TRBD1	TRBV19	.	TRBJ2-7	TGTGCCAGTCGTACCGGGACAGGGAGGTACGAGCAGTACTTC	CASRTGTGRYEQYF
.	TRBV4-1	once	TRBJ1-5	TGCGCCAGCAGGCCCGGGATGCATAGCAATCAGCCCCAGCATTTT	CASRPGMHSNQPQHF
TRBD2	TRBV5-6	.	TRBJ2-7	TGTGCCAGCAGCTTGGCGGGAGGGATCGAGCAGTACTTC	CASSLAGGIEQYF
TRBD2	TRBV5-1	.	TRBJ2-2	TGCGCCAGCAGTACTAGCGGGAGCACCGGGGAGCTGTTTTTT	CASSTSGSTGELFF
.	TRBV5-1	.	TRBJ1-5	TGCGCCAGCAGCTTGGTCCCGGGGGGGCAAAATCAGCCCCAGCATTTT	CASSLVPGGQNQPQHF
.	TRBV19	.	TRBJ2-5	TGTGCCAGTCAACAGGCTACCCTCAGCAAGACCCAGTACTTC	CASQQATLSKTQYF
TRBD2	TRBV2	.	TRBJ2-1	TGTGCCAGCAGTGAAGAGAGCGGGAGGGGGGATGAGCAGTTCTTC	CASSEESGRGDEQFF
.	TRBV11-1	.	TRBJ2-7	.	CASSFLWAGTGAYEQYF
.	TRBV11-1	.	TRBJ2-7	TGTGCCAGCAGCTTGGGGGCGGTAAGCTCCTACGAGCAGTACTTC	CASSLGAVSSYEQYF
TRBD1	TRBV11-2	.	TRBJ1-6	TGTGCCAGCAACTCGGGACAGGGGATTTCTTCACCCCTCCACTTT	CASNSGQGISSPLHF
.	TRBV30	.	TRBJ2-3	TGTGCCTGCGCTACAGGGCTGGGGAGCACAGATACGCAGTATTTT	CACATGLGSTDTQYF
.	TRBV14	.	TRBJ2-7	TGTGCCAGCAGCCCTTGGACTGGCGACGAGCAGTACTTC	CASSPWTGDEQYF
.	TRBV4-2	.	TRBJ1-5	TGTGCCAGCAGCCAAGATTTGGACAGTCGCAATCAGCCCCAGCATTTT	CASSQDLDSRNQPQHF
.	TRBV19	once	TRBJ2-2	TGTGCCAGTAAGGTGGGCCGTCGGAACGCCGGGGAGCTGTTTTTT	CASKVGRRNAGELFF
.	TRBV11-3	.	TRBJ2-2	TGTGCCAGCAGCTTAGGGGGCGCAGGGTCGATCGGGGAGCTGTTTTTT	CASSLGGAGSIGELFF
TRBD1	TRBV27	.	TRBJ2-3	TGTGCCAGCAGTAAGGACAGGGGGCTGATCACAGATACGCAGTATTTT	CASSKDRGLITDTQYF